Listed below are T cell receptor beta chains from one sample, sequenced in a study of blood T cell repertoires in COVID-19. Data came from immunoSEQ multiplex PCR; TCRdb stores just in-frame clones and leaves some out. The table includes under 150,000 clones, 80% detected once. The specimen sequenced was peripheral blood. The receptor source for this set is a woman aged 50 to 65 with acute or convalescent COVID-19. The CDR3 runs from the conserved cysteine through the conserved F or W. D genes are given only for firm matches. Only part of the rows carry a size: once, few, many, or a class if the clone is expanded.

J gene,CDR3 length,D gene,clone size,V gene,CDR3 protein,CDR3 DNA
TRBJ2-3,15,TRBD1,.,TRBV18,CASSTYRGLADTQYF,TGTGCCAGCTCAACTTACAGGGGGTTGGCAGATACGCAGTATTTT
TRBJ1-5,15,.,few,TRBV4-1,CASSQDRPQARPQHF,TGCGCCAGCAGCCAAGATCGGCCACAGGCGAGGCCCCAGCATTTT
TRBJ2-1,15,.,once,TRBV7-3,CASSPQMVNPAEQFF,TGTGCCAGCAGCCCCCAGATGGTTAACCCTGCTGAGCAGTTCTTC
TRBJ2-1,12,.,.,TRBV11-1,CASSLDRNEQFF,TGTGCCAGCAGCTTAGACAGAAATGAGCAGTTCTTC
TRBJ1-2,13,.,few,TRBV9,CASSVGGDYGYTF,TGTGCCAGCAGCGTAGGGGGGGACTATGGCTACACCTTC
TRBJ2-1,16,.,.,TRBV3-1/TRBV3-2,CASSPYQGGTYNEQFF,TGTGCCAGCAGTCCATATCAGGGGGGAACCTACAATGAGCAGTTCTTC
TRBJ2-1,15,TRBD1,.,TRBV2,CASSPGQVAPGEQFF,TGTGCCAGCAGTCCGGGACAGGTCGCCCCCGGTGAGCAGTTCTTC
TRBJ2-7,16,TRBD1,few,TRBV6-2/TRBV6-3,CASSYSRHRGSHEQYF,TGTGCCAGCAGTTACTCGAGGCACAGGGGATCCCACGAGCAGTACTTC
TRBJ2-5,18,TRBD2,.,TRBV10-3,CAISEAGTSGASQETQYF,TGTGCCATCAGTGAGGCCGGGACTAGCGGAGCCTCGCAAGAGACCCAGTACTTC
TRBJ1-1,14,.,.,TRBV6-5,CASSYRPTDTEAFF,TGTGCCAGCAGTTACCGCCCGACAGACACTGAAGCTTTCTTT
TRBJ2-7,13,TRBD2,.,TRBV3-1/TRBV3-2,CASSQGLAEVGYF,TGTGCCAGCAGCCAAGGCCTAGCGGAAGTAGGGTACTTC
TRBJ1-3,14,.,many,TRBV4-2,CASSQGTGGNTIYF,TGTGCCAGCAGCCAAGGAACCGGGGGAAACACCATATATTTT
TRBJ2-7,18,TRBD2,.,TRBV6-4,CASSAPGLAGYWSYEQYF,TGTGCCAGCAGTGCCCCAGGACTAGCGGGGTATTGGTCCTACGAGCAGTACTTC
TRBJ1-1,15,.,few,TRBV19,CASKVSGVENTEAFF,TGTGCCAGTAAAGTGTCGGGAGTGGAGAACACTGAAGCTTTCTTT
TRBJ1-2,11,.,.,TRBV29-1,CSGDTPRGYTF,TGCAGCGGTGATACCCCCCGGGGCTACACCTTC
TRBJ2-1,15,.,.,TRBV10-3,CAIGSADSSYNEQFF,TGTGCCATCGGGAGCGCGGATAGCTCCTACAATGAGCAGTTCTTC
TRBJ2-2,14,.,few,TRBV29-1,CSVGVRGPTGELFF,TGCAGCGTTGGAGTGCGGGGGCCCACCGGGGAGCTGTTTTTT
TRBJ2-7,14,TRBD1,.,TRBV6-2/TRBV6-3,CASSGTGGAYEQYF,TGTGCCAGCAGCGGGACAGGAGGTGCCTACGAGCAGTACTTC
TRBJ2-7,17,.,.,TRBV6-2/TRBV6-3,CASSFGQTGKRQFEQYF,TGTGCCAGCAGTTTTGGTCAGACAGGCAAGAGGCAATTCGAGCAGTACTTC
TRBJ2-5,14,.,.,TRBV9,CASSVQGYQETQYF,TGTGCCAGCAGCGTACAGGGGTACCAAGAGACCCAGTACTTC
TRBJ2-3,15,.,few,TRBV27,CASSFPPGATDTQYF,TGTGCCAGCAGTTTTCCTCCTGGGGCCACAGATACGCAGTATTTT
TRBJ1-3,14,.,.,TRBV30,CAWRDNRAGNTIYF,TGTGCCTGGAGGGACAACAGGGCTGGAAACACCATATATTTT
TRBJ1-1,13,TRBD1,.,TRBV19,CASSIGTGVEAFF,TGTGCCAGTAGTATCGGGACAGGCGTCGAGGCTTTCTTT
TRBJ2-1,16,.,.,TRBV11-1,CASSLASAGSYNEQFF,TGTGCCAGCAGCTTAGCATCGGCGGGGTCCTACAATGAGCAGTTCTTC
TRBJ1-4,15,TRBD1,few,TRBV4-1,CASSGGQEKNEKLFF,TGCGCCAGCAGCGGGGGACAGGAGAAAAATGAAAAACTGTTTTTT
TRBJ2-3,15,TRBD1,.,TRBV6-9,CASSYPDRSTDTQYF,TGTGCCAGCAGTTATCCGGACAGGTCCACAGATACGCAGTATTTT
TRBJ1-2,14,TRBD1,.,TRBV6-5,CASSYRGQGYGYTF,TGTGCCAGCAGTTACCGGGGACAGGGGTATGGCTACACCTTC
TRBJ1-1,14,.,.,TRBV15,CATSRYRENTEAFF,TGTGCCACCAGCAGATACAGGGAGAACACTGAAGCTTTCTTT
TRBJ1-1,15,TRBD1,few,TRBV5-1,CASSIQGASNTEAFF,TGCGCCAGCAGCATACAGGGGGCATCCAACACTGAAGCTTTCTTT
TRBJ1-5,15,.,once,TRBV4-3,CASSQGVGGNQPQHF,TGCGCCAGCAGCCAAGGGGTAGGGGGTAATCAGCCCCAGCATTTT
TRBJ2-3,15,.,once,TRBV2,CASSGATGFSSEQYF,TGTGCCAGCAGTGGGGCGACAGGTTTTAGCTCGGAGCAGTATTTT
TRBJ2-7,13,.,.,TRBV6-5,CASSGSPFVEQYF,TGTGCCAGCTCCGGTTCCCCTTTCGTCGAGCAGTACTTC
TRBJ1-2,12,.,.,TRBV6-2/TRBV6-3,CASSDEDYGYTF,TGTGCCAGCAGTGACGAGGACTATGGCTACACCTTC
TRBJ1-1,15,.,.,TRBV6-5,CASPEVCKMNTEAFF,TGTGCCAGCCCAGAGGTGTGCAAAATGAACACTGAAGCTTTCTTT
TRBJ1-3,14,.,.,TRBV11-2,CASSRMDSGNTIYF,TGTGCCAGCAGCCGGATGGACAGCGGAAACACCATATATTTT